This T cell receptor (beta chain) was sequenced in a study of T cells expressing NK-cell markers. Germline V gene data show CDR1 as SGHDN and CDR2 as FVKESK. This CDR3 has 13 amino acids. From the 5' RACE reads, TCRdb lists one entry per CDR3 protein and no DNA. Seen in this sample are about 15,000 distinct CDR3 sequences; the ten most common clones hold 50% to 60%. This TCR came from a man aged 18-70 years in good health. V gene TRBV14 combines with J gene TRBJ2-2. The specimen sequenced was blood T cells: a sorted CD56 or NKG2C T cell subset, CD4+ or CD8+ T cells, or bulk PBMC T cells (not recorded which). The CDR3 is CASSLQNTGELFF.